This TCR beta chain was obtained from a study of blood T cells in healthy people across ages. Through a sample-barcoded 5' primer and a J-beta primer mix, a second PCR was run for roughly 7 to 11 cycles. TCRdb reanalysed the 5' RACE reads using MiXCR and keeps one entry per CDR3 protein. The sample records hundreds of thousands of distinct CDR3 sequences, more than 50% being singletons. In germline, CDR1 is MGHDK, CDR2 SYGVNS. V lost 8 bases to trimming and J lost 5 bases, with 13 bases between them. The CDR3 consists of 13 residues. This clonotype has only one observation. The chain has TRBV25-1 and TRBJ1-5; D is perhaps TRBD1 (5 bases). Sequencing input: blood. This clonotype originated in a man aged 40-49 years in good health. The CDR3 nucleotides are TGTGCCAGCGCGGGGGTAGGTGATCAGCCCCAGCATTTT. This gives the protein CASAGVGDQPQHF.